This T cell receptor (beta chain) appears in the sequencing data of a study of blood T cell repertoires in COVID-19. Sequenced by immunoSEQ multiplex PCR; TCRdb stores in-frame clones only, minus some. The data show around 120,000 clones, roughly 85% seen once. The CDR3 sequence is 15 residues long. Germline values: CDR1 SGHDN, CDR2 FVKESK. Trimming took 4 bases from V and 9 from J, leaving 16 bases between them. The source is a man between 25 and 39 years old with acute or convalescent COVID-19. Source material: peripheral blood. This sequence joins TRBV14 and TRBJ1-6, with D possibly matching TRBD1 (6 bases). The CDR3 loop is CASSRQTGSGSPLHF. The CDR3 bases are TGTGCCAGCAGCCGCCAGACAGGTAGTGGTTCACCCCTCCACTTT. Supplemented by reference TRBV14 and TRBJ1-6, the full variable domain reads EAGVTQFPSHSVIEKGQTVTLRCDPISGHDNLYWYRRVMGKEIKFLLHFVKESKQDESGMPNNRFLAERTGGTYSTLKVQPAELEDSGVYFCASSRQTGSGSPLHFGNGTRLTVT.